This TCR beta chain is from a study of blood T cell repertoires in COVID-19. The length of the CDR3 is 14 residues. The V gene's germline CDR1 is SEHNR and CDR2 FQNEAQ (reference sequence). Trimming left V 5 bases short and J 3 bases short, with 11 bases between. Assay used: immunoSEQ multiplex PCR; TCRdb lists only in-frame clones, some missing. The profile covers about 410,000 clones, with around 86% appearing a single time and roughly 1.4% taken by the ten largest. Sample: peripheral blood. The rearrangement joins TRBV7-9 to TRBJ2-1, with D unclear. This clonotype was obtained from a woman aged 30 to 39 with active or convalescent COVID-19. The CDR3 bases are TGTGCCAGCAGCCACCCAAGGAGCTACAATGAGCAGTTCTTC. This encodes CASSHPRSYNEQFF.